This paragraph covers one TCR beta chain sequence. The antigen is not known. The V gene's germline CDR1 is SQVTM and CDR2 ANQGSEA. CDR3 length: 13 residues. Trimming stripped 2 bases from V and 5 bases from J, with 13 bases between. The study sequenced TCR beta in blood CD8+ and CD4+ T cells. Negative isolation yielded the CD8+ and CD4+ T cells, while FACS enriched the TEMRA cells. The data derive from a study of CD8 T cells in Susac syndrome. Study-wide findings and caveats: Regarding the TCR sequencing and HLA analysis, the study admitted that a relatively small number of individuals were involved.

A quantity of about 0.5 to 1 ug RNA underwent reverse transcription using random hexamers. Each CDR3 protein gets one entry after TCRdb re-called the immunoSEQ multiplex PCR reads with MiXCR. The profile shows some 180,000 distinct CDR3 sequences, roughly 95% of them singletons. The material sequenced was CD4+ T cells from PBMCs. J is TRBJ2-7 and V is TRBV29-1; D is unclear. The sequence was collected from a human donor in good health. CDR3 bases: TGCAGCGTTGAATCCCGCAGGTCCAACGAGCAGTACTTC. Translating gives CSVESRRSNEQYF.